Listed here are 16 T cell receptor beta chains from one sample, sequenced in a study of blood T cell repertoires in COVID-19. Repertoires were generated with immunoSEQ multiplex PCR, while TCRdb's copy carries only in-frame clones and drops some. The sample consists of nearly 45,000 clones, around 87% of them appearing once. The sequenced material came from peripheral blood. These receptors originate from a woman aged 80 or older in a cohort sampled during active or convalescent COVID-19.

The chain joins TRBV10-3 to TRBJ2-4, with D possibly TRBD2 on 6 matching bases. The CDR3 covers 15 residues. CDR1 ENHRY and CDR2 SYGVKD come from the germline V gene. V lost 3 bases, J lost 2 bases, and 11 bases lay in between. The CDR3 protein is CAISDPGVPKNIQYF. The CDR3 DNA reads TGTGCCATCAGTGATCCGGGGGTACCCAAAAACATTCAGTACTTC.

The chain carries TRBV9 and TRBJ2-7, with D perhaps matching TRBD2 (6 bases). The CDR3 runs to 15 residues. Trimming pared 4 bases from V and 1 base from J, leaving 15 bases between. Germline V gives CDR1 SGDLS, CDR2 YYNGEE. The CDR3: CASSPYLSGSYEQYF. DNA for the CDR3: TGTGCCAGCAGCCCGTACTTGAGCGGGTCCTACGAGCAGTACTTC.

The V call is TRBV6-1, the J call TRBJ1-1; D possibly corresponds to TRBD1 (6 bases). Trimming left V 8 bases short and J 1 base short, with 11 bases between. Germline V gene lookup returns CDR1 MNHNS and CDR2 SASEGT. CDR3 length: 13 residues. DNA for the CDR3: TGTGCCAGCCGGATACAGGGGAACACTGAAGCTTTCTTT. Translation: CASRIQGNTEAFF.

J is TRBJ2-3 and V is TRBV11-3; tentative D call: TRBD2 (6 bases). Between the trimmed V and J ends, which lost 3 bases and 3 bases, there was a span of 19 bases. Germline values: CDR1 SGHNT, CDR2 YENEEA. This CDR3 region has 17 residues. Written as DNA, the CDR3 is TGTGCCAGCAGCTTTAATGGGCCGGGACTTTTAACAGATACGCAGTATTTT. The encoded protein is CASSFNGPGLLTDTQYF.

The chain carries TRBV10-3 and TRBJ2-3, with a tentative D call TRBD1 (5 bases). The V and J ends lost 0 bases and 4 bases respectively, with 8 bases between them. The germline CDR1 and CDR2 sequences are ENHRY and SYGVKD. CDR3 length equals 14 residues. CDR3 in amino acids: CAISESSGSDTQYF. The CDR3 nucleotides are TGTGCCATCAGTGAGTCTTCAGGGTCAGATACGCAGTATTTT.

V and J are TRBV10-2 and TRBJ2-1; 8 nucleotides match TRBD2. The germline V gene encodes CDR1 WSHSY and CDR2 SAAADI. The CDR3 spans 14 residues. The V and J ends lost 8 bases and 7 bases, in that order; junction bases with no gene match: 10. The CDR3 protein is CASSSSGIENEQFF. CDR3 nucleotide sequence: TGCGCCAGCTCTAGTAGCGGGATCGAAAATGAGCAGTTCTTC.

This chain uses TRBV18 with TRBJ1-1; possible D gene TRBD1, 6 bases. The CDR3 covers 15 residues. Germline-derived CDR1 and CDR2 are KGHSH and LQKENI. With 2 bases removed from V and 5 bases from J, the gap between germline ends came to 15 bases. CDR3 nucleotides: TGTGCCAGCTCACCATTGGTCAGGGGAAATACTGAAGCTTTCTTT. This sequence encodes CASSPLVRGNTEAFF.

This chain links TRBV7-2 with TRBJ2-1, with 12 bases matching TRBD1. This CDR3 is built from 16 residues. V lost 5 bases, J lost 8 bases, and 10 bases stayed unmatched. The germline V gene encodes CDR1 SGHTA and CDR2 FQGNSA. The CDR3 nucleotides are TGTGCCAGCAGCCAGACGCTGGGACAGGGGGCCTATGAGCAGTTCTTC. It encodes CASSQTLGQGAYEQFF.

The rearrangement links TRBV5-1 to TRBJ2-5, with TRBD1 as a possible D gene (6 bases). CDR1 is SGHRS and CDR2 is YFSETQ in the germline V gene. V was cut by 6 bases and J by 3 bases, with 18 bases left in between. This CDR3 spans 15 amino acids. CDR3: CASKVRGAAEETQYF. The CDR3 nucleotides read TGCGCCAGCAAAGTCAGGGGTGCGGCGGAAGAGACCCAGTACTTC. Looking up the rest from reference TRBV5-1 and TRBJ2-5 gives the full variable domain: KAGVTQTPRYLIKTRGQQVTLSCSPISGHRSVSWYQQTPGQGLQFLFEYFSETQRNKGNFPGRFSGRQFSNSRSEMNVSTLELGDSALYLCASKVRGAAEETQYFGPGTRLLVL.

The rearrangement links TRBV9 to TRBJ2-1, with TRBD2 matching 12 bases. Germline assignment: CDR1 SGDLS and CDR2 YYNGEE. The CDR3 is 14 amino acids. The J segment lost 4 bases and the V segment lost 7 bases, leaving 3 bases of the junction unmatched. This chain's CDR3 is CASAGLAGYNEQFF. In nucleotides, the CDR3 is TGTGCCAGCGCTGGACTAGCGGGGTACAATGAGCAGTTCTTC.

The chain employs TRBV24-1 and TRBJ1-5; maybe TRBD1 (5 bases). The ends were cut back, 3 bases at V and 6 bases at J, with 11 bases in the middle. Per germline, CDR1 KGHDR and CDR2 SFDVKD. The CDR3 runs to 14 residues. The chain's CDR3 is CATSDTGWGQPQHF. The CDR3 DNA sequence: TGTGCCACCAGTGATACAGGATGGGGTCAGCCCCAGCATTTT.

The V call is TRBV6-2 or TRBV6-3, the J call TRBJ2-1; 11 bases are shared with TRBD2. J lost 0 bases, V lost 6 bases, and 4 bases had no gene match. Germline V gene sequence: CDR1 MNHEY, CDR2 SVGEGT. CDR3 length equals 16 residues. CDR3 protein: CASSTSGRGSYNEQFF. In DNA, the CDR3 is TGTGCCAGCAGCACTAGCGGGAGAGGCTCCTACAATGAGCAGTTCTTC.

The chain uses TRBV12-3 or TRBV12-4 and TRBJ1-2; TRBD1 agrees at 7 bases. With V trimmed by 5 bases and J by 7 bases, 4 bases remained unmatched. The CDR3 spans 12 residues. CDR3 DNA sequence: TGTGCCAGCAGTACCCGGACAGGTGGCTACACCTTC. This encodes CASSTRTGGYTF.

The count of this clone is one. This chain joins TRBV3-1 (or the pseudogene TRBV3-2) and TRBJ2-3; TRBD2 agrees at 13 bases. CDR1 is LGHDT and CDR2 is YNNKEL in the germline V gene (reference sequence). The ends lost 4 bases at V and 1 base at J; junction bases unmatched: 8. The CDR3 loop spans 18 amino acids. CDR3 loop: CASSRRLAGGGGTDTQYF. CDR3 nucleotides: TGTGCCAGCAGCCGCCGACTAGCGGGAGGTGGTGGCACAGATACGCAGTATTTT.

This clone was detected only once. The chain carries TRBV7-9 and TRBJ1-2, with TRBD1 as a possible D gene (5 bases). The CDR3 is 13 residues long. Trimming shortened V by 3 bases and J by 8 bases, and 13 bases separated the two germline ends. CDR1 is SEHNR and CDR2 is FQNEAQ in the germline V gene (reference sequence). The CDR3 nucleotides are TGTGCCAGCAGCTTCAGGGATCGAGGAGGCTACACCTTC. It yields the protein CASSFRDRGGYTF.

This chain links TRBV30 with TRBJ1-5, with D possibly matching TRBD1 (6 bases). Per the germline V gene, CDR1 is GTSNPN and CDR2 is SVGIG (reference sequence). The CDR3 runs to 13 residues. The V gene lost 5 bases and the J gene lost 0 bases, with 8 bases spanning the gap. The CDR3 spells CAWGTRSNQPQHF. In nucleotides, the CDR3 is TGTGCCTGGGGGACACGTAGCAATCAGCCCCAGCATTTT.